These 15 T cell receptor beta chains share one sample of origin, sequenced in a study of cytomegalovirus exposure and HLA in healthy donors. The assay was immunoSEQ multiplex PCR, and TCRdb's table has in-frame clones only and misses some. The sample contains around 350,000 clones, about nine tenths of which appear only once. Specimen: PBMCs. The receptors stem from a young woman in good health and CMV-seronegative.

The chain links TRBV5-1 to TRBJ2-7; D not resolved. Germline V lookup: CDR1 SGHRS, CDR2 YFSETQ. The CDR3 has 12 residues. Trimming stripped 5 bases from V and 6 bases from J, with 12 bases between. CDR3 sequence (DNA): TGCGCCAGCAGTGAATCGAGGCGCGAGCAGTACTTC. Encoded protein: CASSESRREQYF.

This clone is a singleton in its sample. The chain carries TRBV19 and TRBJ1-4; 9 nucleotides agree with TRBD1. Germline V gives CDR1 LNHDA, CDR2 SQIVND (reference sequence). The ends lost 9 bases at V and 7 bases at J; junction bases unmatched: 6. The CDR3 runs to 13 residues. CDR3 sequence: CASSGTGSEKLFF. As DNA, the CDR3 is TGTGCCAGCTCGGGGACAGGGAGTGAAAAACTGTTTTTT.

The V call is TRBV6-6, the J call TRBJ2-5; D perhaps matches TRBD2 (6 bases). CDR1 is MNHNY and CDR2 is SVGAGI in the germline V gene (reference sequence). Trimming left V 6 bases short and J 9 bases short, with 17 bases between. The CDR3 sequence is 13 residues long. The CDR3 coding sequence is TGTGCCAGCAGCTCCGGGACTGGGGAGGCCCAGTACTTC. It specifies CASSSGTGEAQYF.

The J gene is TRBJ2-7, the V gene TRBV9; 15 positions agree with TRBD2. V dropped 0 bases and J dropped 2; count of bases not matched to a gene: 3. This CDR3 region has 17 residues. Germline CDR1 and CDR2: SGDLS and YYNGEE. The CDR3 here is CASSVGTSGRAPYEQYF. The CDR3 region has the DNA TGTGCCAGCAGCGTAGGGACTAGCGGGAGGGCGCCCTACGAGCAGTACTTC.

The genes are TRBV14 and TRBJ2-1, with 7 bases lining up with TRBD2. V shed 0 bases and J 9 bases; nucleotides not matched to a gene: 17. CDR3 length: 18 amino acids. Per the germline V gene, CDR1 is SGHDN and CDR2 is FVKESK. The CDR3 spells CASSQDFGVGRLAGEQFF. The CDR3 DNA follows: TGTGCCAGCAGCCAAGATTTTGGGGTGGGTAGACTAGCCGGTGAGCAGTTCTTC.

The chain combines TRBV2 with TRBJ1-1, with a weak D call TRBD1 (6 bases). Germline V lookup: CDR1 SNHLY, CDR2 FYNNEI. There are 15 residues in the CDR3. Trimming left V 9 bases short and J 0 bases short, with 17 bases between. As DNA, the CDR3 is TGTGCCAGTGAAGCAGGGGCCCCCCTGAACACTGAAGCTTTCTTT. Translated, it gives CASEAGAPLNTEAFF.

The chain joins TRBV28 to TRBJ2-5; D is possibly TRBD2 (5 bases). The CDR3 covers 14 residues. V lost 5 bases to trimming and J lost 1 base, with 11 bases between them. Germline V CDR1 and CDR2: MDHEN, SYDVKM. The CDR3 sequence is CASSIGVTQETQYF. CDR3 DNA: TGTGCCAGCAGTATCGGGGTTACCCAAGAGACCCAGTACTTC.

The chain has TRBV2 and TRBJ2-7, with a tentative D call TRBD1 (6 bases). This CDR3 comprises 13 residues. V lost 5 bases, J lost 6 bases, and 14 bases lay in between. CDR1 is SNHLY, CDR2 FYNNEI, per germline. In DNA form, the CDR3 reads TGTGCCAGCAGTAGGACAGTTGTGCGCGAGCAGTACTTC. It codes for CASSRTVVREQYF.

This clone was detected only once. V gene TRBV2 combines with J gene TRBJ2-2; D possibly corresponds to TRBD2 (5 bases). Trimming shortened V by 6 bases and J by 1 base, and 6 bases separated the two germline ends. The CDR3 consists of 13 residues. Looked up from germline, CDR1 is SNHLY and CDR2 is FYNNEI. The CDR3: CASRSGNTGELFF. CDR3 bases: TGTGCCAGCAGGAGCGGGAACACCGGGGAGCTGTTTTTT. The complete variable domain, with remaining parts taken from reference TRBV2 and TRBJ2-2, reads EPEVTQTPSHQVTQMGQEVILRCVPISNHLYFYWYRQILGQKVEFLVSFYNNEISEKSEIFDDQFSVERPDGSNFTLKIRSTKLEDSAMYFCASRSGNTGELFFGEGSRLTVL.

The chain is built from TRBV5-4 and TRBJ2-2, with D perhaps TRBD1 (6 bases). The CDR3 is made up of 16 amino acids. V was shortened by 4 bases and J by 6 bases, with 19 bases between the two germline ends. Germline V lookup: CDR1 SGHNT, CDR2 YYREEE (reference sequence). The CDR3 DNA reads TGTGCCAGCAGCGACAGGAGAGGGGCGGCGGCCGGGGAGCTGTTTTTT. It specifies CASSDRRGAAAGELFF. The full variable domain, in which reference TRBV5-4 and TRBJ2-2 provide the parts outside the CDR3, is ETGVTQSPTHLIKTRGQQVTLRCSSQSGHNTVSWYQQALGQGPQFIFQYYREEENGRGNFPPRFSGLQFPNYSSELNVNALELDDSALYLCASSDRRGAAAGELFFGEGSRLTVL.

The V and J genes are TRBV2 and TRBJ2-1; maybe TRBD2 (5 bases). Looked up from germline, CDR1 is SNHLY and CDR2 is FYNNEI. This CDR3 comprises 14 residues. Trimming removed 7 bases at V and 4 bases at J, with 14 bases between. The CDR3 bases are TGTGCCAGCACCGGACTCAAGTTATACAATGAGCAGTTCTTC. Translated, it gives CASTGLKLYNEQFF.

V gene TRBV30 combines with J gene TRBJ2-7, with 10 bases aligning to TRBD1. Germline V lookup: CDR1 GTSNPN, CDR2 SVGIG (reference sequence). After removal of 5 bases from V and 5 bases from J, the junction contained 6 bases not matched to a gene. CDR3 size: 13 residues. Here the CDR3 DNA reads TGTGCCTGGGCCGGGACAGGGGTTCACGAGCAGTACTTC. This encodes CAWAGTGVHEQYF. The full variable domain, in which reference TRBV30 and TRBJ2-7 provide the parts outside the CDR3, is SQTIHQWPATLVQPVGSPLSLECTVEGTSNPNLYWYRQAAGRGLQLLFYSVGIGQISSEVPQNLSASRPQDRQFILSSKKLLLSDSGFYLCAWAGTGVHEQYFGPGTRLTVT.

CDR3 in DNA: TGCGCCAGCAGCGAGTTTGGTCTTCGTGGGGAGACCCCCTACGAGCAGTACTTC. This codes for CASSEFGLRGETPYEQYF. The rearrangement joins TRBV5-1 to TRBJ2-7; tentative D call: TRBD2 (5 bases). The CDR3 runs 18 residues. In germline, CDR1 is SGHRS, CDR2 YFSETQ. The V end lost 4 bases, the J end lost 2 bases, and 25 bases lay between the germline ends.

The genes are TRBV7-8 and TRBJ2-3; D gene uncertain. Trimming removed 4 bases from V and 4 bases from J, with 9 bases in between. Per the germline V gene, CDR1 is SGHVS and CDR2 is FQNEAQ. There are 13 residues in the CDR3. CDR3 region: CASSSSFADTQYF. CDR3 nucleotides: TGTGCCAGCAGCTCTTCCTTTGCAGATACGCAGTATTTT. Using reference TRBV7-8 and TRBJ2-3 for the parts outside the CDR3, the full variable domain is GAGVSQSPRYKVAKRGQDVALRCDPISGHVSLFWYQQALGQGPEFLTYFQNEAQLDKSGLPSDRFFAERPEGSVSTLKIQRTQQEDSAVYLCASSSSFADTQYFGPGTRLTVL.

About this clone: Other DNA variants within this sample encode the same CDR3. The chain combines TRBV28 with TRBJ2-7; D might be TRBD2 (5 bases). Trimming took 3 bases from V and 4 from J, leaving 10 bases between them. Germline assignment: CDR1 MDHEN and CDR2 SYDVKM. The CDR3 consists of 13 residues. The CDR3 nucleotides read TGTGCCAGCAGTTTCCCCACGGGGTACGAGCAGTACTTC. Protein: CASSFPTGYEQYF. Filled out from reference TRBV28 and TRBJ2-7, the complete variable domain reads DVKVTQSSRYLVKRTGEKVFLECVQDMDHENMFWYRQDPGLGLRLIYFSYDVKMKEKGDIPEGYSVSREKKERFSLILESASTNQTSMYLCASSFPTGYEQYFGPGTRLTVT.